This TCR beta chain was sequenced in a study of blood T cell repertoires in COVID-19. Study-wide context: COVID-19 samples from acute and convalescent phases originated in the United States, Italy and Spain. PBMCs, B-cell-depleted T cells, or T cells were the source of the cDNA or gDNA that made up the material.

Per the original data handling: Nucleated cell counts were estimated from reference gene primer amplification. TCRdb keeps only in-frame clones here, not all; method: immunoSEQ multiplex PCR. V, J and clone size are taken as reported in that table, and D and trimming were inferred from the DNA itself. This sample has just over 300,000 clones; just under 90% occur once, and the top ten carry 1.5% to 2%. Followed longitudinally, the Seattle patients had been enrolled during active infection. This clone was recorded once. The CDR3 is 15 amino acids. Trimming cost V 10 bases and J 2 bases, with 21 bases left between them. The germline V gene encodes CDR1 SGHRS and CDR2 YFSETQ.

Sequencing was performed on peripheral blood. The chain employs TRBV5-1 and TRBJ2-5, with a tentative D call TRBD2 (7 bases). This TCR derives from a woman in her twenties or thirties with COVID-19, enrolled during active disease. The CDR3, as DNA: TGCGCCTCCACGCGAGGGGGGGCCGAACAAGAGACCCAGTACTTC. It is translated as CASTRGGAEQETQYF. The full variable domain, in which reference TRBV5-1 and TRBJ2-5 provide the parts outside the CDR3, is KAGVTQTPRYLIKTRGQQVTLSCSPISGHRSVSWYQQTPGQGLQFLFEYFSETQRNKGNFPGRFSGRQFSNSRSEMNVSTLELGDSALYLCASTRGGAEQETQYFGPGTRLLVL.